This T cell receptor (beta chain) was documented in a study of T cell responses to AZD1222 COVID-19 vaccine. Points on this clone: Its antigen is undetermined.

General study findings and limits: Donors were chiefly white British, with a greater number of females, and clonal diversity was perhaps underestimated. Repertoires in all cases were sampled only once the peak T cell response had passed.

Only in-frame clones appear in the TCRdb table, and some are missing; sequencing was by immunoSEQ multiplex PCR. The data show 65,000 to 85,000 clones, 90% to 95% seen once. Germline V gives CDR1 MNHEY, CDR2 SMNVEV (reference sequence). Losses at the gene ends were 3 bases for V and 3 bases for J; bases not matched to a gene: 6. There are 15 residues in the CDR3. This clonotype was obtained from an adult in good health. The specimen was peripheral blood, collected on day 0 of AZD1222 vaccination. The rearrangement links TRBV27 to TRBJ2-3; 7 bases are a match to TRBD2. This chain's CDR3 is CASSFQRGETDTQYF. As DNA, the CDR3 is TGTGCCAGCAGTTTCCAGCGGGGCGAGACAGATACGCAGTATTTT.